This entry lists 2 T cell receptor beta chains sequenced from one sample in a study of T cell repertoires in cytomegalovirus infection (dated by TCRdb to about 2019). Sequencing instrument: Illumina HiSeq 1500. TCRdb reworked the public reads: Q25 trimming with fastp, MiXCR clone assembly, productive beta chains retained. Every entry covers one CDR3 protein and lists the most common genes and DNA from its rows. For this sample there are 350,000 to 500,000 distinct CDR3 sequences; approximately 30% appear just once. The top ten constitute around 15% of the sample. Sequenced material: PBMCs. The source is a human donor in good health (CMV status not recorded). Some clones in this sample may be carry-over from other donors' samples.

This clonotype was seen ten or more times. The chain uses TRBV11-2 and TRBJ2-3; D remains ambiguous. Trimming shortened V by 1 base and J by 2 bases, and 10 bases separated the two germline ends. The CDR3 loop spans 15 amino acids. The germline V gene has CDR1 SGHAT and CDR2 FQNNGV. The CDR3 coding sequence is TGTGCCAGCAGCTTAGCTCACAGAACCACAGATACGCAGTATTTT. Translated: CASSLAHRTTDTQYF.

There are a few counts of this clonotype. The CDR3 bases are TGTGCCACCAGTGAGGGGACAGGCCAGCCCCAGCATTTT. Translation: CATSEGTGQPQHF. The chain links TRBV24-1 to TRBJ1-5; 8 bases align to TRBD1. Per germline, CDR1 KGHDR and CDR2 SFDVKD. Trimming took 4 bases from V and 7 from J; bases not matched to a gene: 2. The CDR3 sequence is 13 residues long.